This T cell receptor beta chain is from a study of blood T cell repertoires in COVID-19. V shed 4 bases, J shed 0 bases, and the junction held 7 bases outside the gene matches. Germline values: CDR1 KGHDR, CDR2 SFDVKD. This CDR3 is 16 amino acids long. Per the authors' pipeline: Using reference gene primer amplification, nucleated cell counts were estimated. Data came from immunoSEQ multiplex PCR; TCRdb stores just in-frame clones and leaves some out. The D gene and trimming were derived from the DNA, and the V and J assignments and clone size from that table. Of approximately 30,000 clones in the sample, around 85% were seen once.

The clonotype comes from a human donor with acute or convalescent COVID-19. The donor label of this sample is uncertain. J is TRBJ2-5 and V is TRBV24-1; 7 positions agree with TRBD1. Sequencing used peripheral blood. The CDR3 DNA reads TGTGCCACCAGTGACAGGGACAGCCTGTACCAAGAGACCCAGTACTTC. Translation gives CATSDRDSLYQETQYF.